This TCR beta chain emerged from a study of blood T cell repertoires in COVID-19. Study-level information: Spain, Italy and the United States supplied samples that represented acute and convalescent COVID-19. Sample material is recorded as cDNA or gDNA derived from T cells, B-cell-depleted T cells, or PBMCs.

CDR1 and CDR2 (germline): SEHNR, FQNEAQ (reference sequence). The CDR3 spans 17 residues. V lost 4 bases, J lost 0 bases, and 16 bases lay in between. TCRdb's table, derived via immunoSEQ multiplex PCR, lists solely in-frame clones and lacks some. The sample has about 59,000 clones; approximately 90% are singletons. The specimen was peripheral blood. The clonotype comes from an older man with acute or convalescent COVID-19. The rearrangement uses TRBV7-9 and TRBJ1-3, with D possibly matching TRBD1 (5 bases). The CDR3 nucleotides are TGTGCCAGCAGCTCCGCGGGACGGAAGAGCTCTGGAAACACCATATATTTT. Its translation is CASSSAGRKSSGNTIYF.